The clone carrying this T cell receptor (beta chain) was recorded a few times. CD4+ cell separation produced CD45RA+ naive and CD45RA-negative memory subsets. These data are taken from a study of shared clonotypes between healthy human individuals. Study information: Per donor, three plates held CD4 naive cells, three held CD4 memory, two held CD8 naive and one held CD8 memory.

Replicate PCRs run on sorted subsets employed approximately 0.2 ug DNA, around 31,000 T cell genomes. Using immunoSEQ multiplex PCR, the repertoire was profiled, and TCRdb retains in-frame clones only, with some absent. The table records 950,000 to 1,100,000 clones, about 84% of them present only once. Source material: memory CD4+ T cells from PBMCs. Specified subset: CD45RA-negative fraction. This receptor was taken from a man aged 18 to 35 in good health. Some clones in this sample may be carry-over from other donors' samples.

CDR3 sequence: CASSSLGLAGGNEQFF. DNA for the CDR3: TGTGCCAGCAGCTCCCTAGGACTAGCGGGAGGCAATGAGCAGTTCTTC. V and J are TRBV7-2 and TRBJ2-1; 14 nucleotides match TRBD2. CDR1 and CDR2 (germline): SGHTA, FQGNSA. CDR3 length: 16 amino acids. V trimming: 4 bases; J trimming: 6 bases; junction bases outside the gene matches: 5.